Below, 10 T cell receptor beta chains from the same sample are listed, as sequenced in a study of Ad26.COV2.S vaccination and SARS-CoV-2 variants (dated by TCRdb to the early 2020s). Read against the paper, the sample's treatment or condition label means: some 20 received Ad26.COV2.S at low or high dose, single or two shots; roughly five received placebo; per-sample allocation not given. For vaccine and placebo recipients, the sequenced repertoires came from samples collected on day 63 after the first injection. Library preparation employed the immunoSEQ multiplex PCR assay. In TCRdb, the immuneACCESS table is reduced to in-frame sequences with V and J assigned. These tables do not hold every clone; where another copy was compared, an unresolved V gene accounts for under half, and the others remain unexplained. Within this sample are roughly 700,000 clones, with about 89% of them counted one time only. The leading ten clones occupy over 1.3% of the sample.

The sample consisted of peripheral blood, taken in a trial of Ad26.COV2.S vaccine versus placebo. These receptors all come from a person aged 18-65 years who received the Ad26.COV2.S COVID-19 vaccine or a placebo.

This clone was found once. The chain links TRBV13 to TRBJ1-1, with 8 bases that match TRBD1. Germline V gene lookup returns CDR1 PRHDT and CDR2 FYEKMQ (reference sequence). CDR3 size: 15 residues. Trimming at V came to 5 bases and at J to 8 bases, leaving 13 bases not matched to a gene. CDR3 region: CASSRFQGARVEAFF. The CDR3, as DNA: TGTGCCAGCAGCAGATTTCAGGGGGCCCGTGTCGAAGCTTTCTTT.

Turning to this clone: The germline gene is not matched at one end of the junction; a read error may be the cause. The chain employs TRBV2 and TRBJ2-5; D possibly corresponds to TRBD1 (6 bases). The CDR3 has 13 residues. Germline V lookup: CDR1 SNHLY, CDR2 FYNNEI. CDR3 sequence (DNA): TGTGCCAGCAGTGGAAGGGGACAAGGGACCCAGTACTTC. Residues: CASSGRGQGTQYF.

The chain carries TRBV30 and TRBJ2-2; 12 positions agree with TRBD2. In germline, CDR1 is GTSNPN, CDR2 SVGIG (reference sequence). The CDR3 is 15 residues long. Trimming took 4 bases from V and 5 from J; bases not matched to a gene: 5. This chain's CDR3 is CAWTWLAGGTGELFF. The CDR3 coding sequence is TGTGCCTGGACTTGGCTAGCGGGAGGGACCGGGGAGCTGTTTTTT.

To note about this clone: Germline is not matched at one junction end, which may reflect a read error. V and J are TRBV7-9 and TRBJ2-1; weak D call: TRBD2 (5 bases). Germline lookup yields CDR1 SEHNR and CDR2 FQNEAQ (reference sequence). This CDR3 spans 10 amino acids. The CDR3 spells CAIGESAGVF. CDR3 DNA sequence: TGTGCCATCGGGGAAAGTGCCGGAGTCTTC.

This chain connects TRBV14 to TRBJ2-1; no reliable D call. The CDR3 length is 17 residues. Germline-derived CDR1 and CDR2 are SGHDN and FVKESK. V was shortened by 1 base and J by 4 bases, with 17 bases between the two germline ends. The CDR3, as DNA: TGTGCCAGCAGCCAAGTCGGGCCACCGGAAAAATACAATGAGCAGTTCTTC. Its protein product is CASSQVGPPEKYNEQFF.

The chain employs TRBV11-3 and TRBJ2-3, with 9 bases that match TRBD1. Trimming removed 5 bases from V and 4 bases from J; junction bases left unmatched: 10. This CDR3 is built from 16 residues. Germline assignment: CDR1 SGHNT and CDR2 YENEEA. CDR3 bases: TGTGCCAGCAGCCAGAGCGTCGGGGACAGGGCAGATACGCAGTATTTT. It codes for CASSQSVGDRADTQYF.

This rearrangement joins TRBV7-2 to TRBJ2-7; TRBD1 aligns across 9 bases. The CDR3 is 16 residues long. CDR1 is SGHTA and CDR2 is FQGNSA in the germline V gene. With 0 bases clipped from V and 5 bases from J, the junction kept 8 bases outside the gene matches. The CDR3 region has the DNA TGTGCCAGCAGCTTAGCAGCCGGGACAGGGATCAACGAGCAGTACTTC. It yields the protein CASSLAAGTGINEQYF. Filled out from reference TRBV7-2 and TRBJ2-7, the complete variable domain reads GAGVSQSPSNKVTEKGKDVELRCDPISGHTALYWYRQSLGQGLEFLIYFQGNSAPDKSGLPSDRFSAERTGGSVSTLTIQRTQQEDSAVYLCASSLAAGTGINEQYFGPGTRLTVT.

The rearrangement joins TRBV19 to TRBJ2-2, with a possible D match to TRBD2 (5 bases). The CDR3 sequence is 14 residues long. Germline V gene lookup returns CDR1 LNHDA and CDR2 SQIVND (reference sequence). The germline V and J ends were trimmed by 7 bases and 0 bases, with 9 bases remaining between them. The CDR3 protein is CASKSGSNTGELFF. The CDR3 nucleotides read TGTGCCAGTAAAAGCGGATCGAACACCGGGGAGCTGTTTTTT.

This clone was observed once. The V call is TRBV10-1, the J call TRBJ2-3, with D unclear. The CDR3 covers 15 residues. Per the germline V gene, CDR1 is WNHNN and CDR2 is SYGVQD (reference sequence). The CDR3 DNA reads as TGCGCAATCCCCAAAAGGGCCCCTAGCACAGATACGCAGTATTTT. This gives the protein CAIPKRAPSTDTQYF.

V usage is TRBV30 and J usage is TRBJ2-2; weak D call: TRBD2 (7 bases). V dropped 3 bases and J dropped 6 bases, with 17 bases sitting between them. The CDR3 length is 15 residues. Germline assignment: CDR1 GTSNPN and CDR2 SVGIG (reference sequence). In DNA form, the CDR3 reads TGTGCCTGGAGCCTTAGGGGGGGCTTGTCCGGGGAGCTGTTTTTT. It is translated as CAWSLRGGLSGELFF.